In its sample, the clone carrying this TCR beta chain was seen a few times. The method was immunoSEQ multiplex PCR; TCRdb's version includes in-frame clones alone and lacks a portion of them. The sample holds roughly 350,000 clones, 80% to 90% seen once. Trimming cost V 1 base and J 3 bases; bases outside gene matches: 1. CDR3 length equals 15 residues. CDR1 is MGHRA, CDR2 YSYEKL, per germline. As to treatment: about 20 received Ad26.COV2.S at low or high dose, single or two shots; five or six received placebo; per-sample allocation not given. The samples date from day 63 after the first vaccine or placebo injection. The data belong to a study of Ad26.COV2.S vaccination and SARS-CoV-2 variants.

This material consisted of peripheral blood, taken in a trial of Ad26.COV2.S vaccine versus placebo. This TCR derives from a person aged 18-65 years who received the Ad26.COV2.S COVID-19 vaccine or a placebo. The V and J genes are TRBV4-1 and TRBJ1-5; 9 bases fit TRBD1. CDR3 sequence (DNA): TGCGCCAGCAGCCAAGGGACAGGGGTCAATCAGCCCCAGCATTTT. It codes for CASSQGTGVNQPQHF.